These 25 T cell receptor beta chains came from one sample sequenced in a study of cytomegalovirus exposure and HLA in healthy donors. The PCR made use of 60 Vbeta and 13 Jbeta primers. This table comes from immunoSEQ multiplex PCR, and its TCRdb copy is limited to in-frame clones, with some not included. The table lists about 140,000 clones, 73% of them singletons. Source material: PBMCs. The receptors were sampled from a human donor in good health.

V gene TRBV29-1 combines with J gene TRBJ2-3; possible D gene TRBD2, 6 bases. CDR3 length: 15 residues. Germline CDR1 SQVTM, CDR2 ANQGSEA. The ends were cut back, 6 bases at V and 6 bases at J, with 22 bases in the middle. CDR3 bases: TGCAGCGTGTGGGCTAGCGCTGGGTTGGCGGATACGCAGTATTTT. Encoded protein: CSVWASAGLADTQYF.

This chain links TRBV13 with TRBJ1-2, with D perhaps TRBD1 (5 bases). This CDR3 is 14 amino acids long. V lost 3 bases and J 4 bases, leaving 12 bases between the germline ends. Germline-derived CDR1 and CDR2 are PRHDT and FYEKMQ (reference sequence). The CDR3 loop reads CASSLGRGSYGYTF. In DNA, the CDR3 is TGTGCCAGCAGCTTGGGGCGGGGGAGCTATGGCTACACCTTC. Full variable domain (missing parts from reference TRBV13 and TRBJ1-2): AAGVIQSPRHLIKEKRETATLKCYPIPRHDTVYWYQQGPGQDPQFLISFYEKMQSDKGSIPDRFSAQQFSDYHSELNMSSLELGDSALYFCASSLGRGSYGYTFGSGTRLTVV.

The rearrangement links TRBV6-6 to TRBJ2-6; D gene unclear. The CDR3 sequence is 15 residues long. V gave up 7 bases and J gave up 3 bases, with 13 bases separating them. Germline V CDR1 and CDR2: MNHNY, SVGAGI (reference sequence). The CDR3 here is CASIPQLGGANVLTF. DNA for the CDR3: TGTGCCAGCATCCCCCAGCTAGGTGGGGCCAACGTCCTGACTTTC.

This clone was observed a single time. This chain joins TRBV11-3 and TRBJ2-7; 12 nucleotides agree with TRBD2. This CDR3 comprises 15 residues. With 5 bases clipped from V and 4 bases from J, the junction kept 6 bases outside the gene matches. CDR1 and CDR2 (germline): SGHNT, YENEEA. CDR3 protein: CASSVGTSGLYEQYF. CDR3 coding DNA: TGTGCCAGCAGCGTAGGGACTAGCGGGCTTTACGAGCAGTACTTC.

The V and J genes are TRBV7-9 and TRBJ2-2, with TRBD1 matching over 7 bases. The CDR3 contains 16 residues. With V trimmed by 5 bases and J by 2 bases, 8 bases remained unmatched. Germline CDR1 and CDR2: SEHNR and FQNEAQ (reference sequence). The CDR3 spells CASSNRDRVNTGELFF. CDR3 coding DNA: TGTGCCAGCAGCAACCGGGACAGAGTAAACACCGGGGAGCTGTTTTTT.

This chain joins TRBV19 and TRBJ1-1; 7 bases match TRBD1. This CDR3 comprises 15 residues. The trim removed 3 bases at V and 1 base at J, leaving 5 bases unmatched. Germline V gene sequence: CDR1 LNHDA, CDR2 SQIVND (reference sequence). The CDR3 reads CASSIGGGRNTEAFF. Written as DNA, the CDR3 is TGTGCCAGTAGTATCGGAGGGGGCCGGAACACTGAAGCTTTCTTT.

The chain uses TRBV11-3 and TRBJ2-5; 7 bases line up with TRBD2. This CDR3 comprises 13 residues. Germline lookup yields CDR1 SGHNT and CDR2 YENEEA. V lost 5 bases to trimming and J lost 3 bases; unmatched junction nucleotides: 3. CDR3 protein: CASSVRGEETQYF. The CDR3 DNA follows: TGTGCCAGCAGCGTCCGGGGGGAAGAGACCCAGTACTTC. Full variable domain (missing parts from reference TRBV11-3 and TRBJ2-5): EAGVVQSPRYKIIEKKQPVAFWCNPISGHNTLYWYLQNLGQGPELLIRYENEEAVDDSQLPKDRFSAERLKGVDSTLKIQPAELGDSAVYLCASSVRGEETQYFGPGTRLLVL.

This chain connects TRBV9 to TRBJ2-3; D perhaps matches TRBD1 (6 bases). V dropped 6 bases and J dropped 3 bases, with 11 bases sitting between them. The CDR3 covers 13 residues. The V gene's germline CDR1 is SGDLS and CDR2 YYNGEE. CDR3 sequence: CASTPRGTDTQYF. In DNA form, the CDR3 reads TGTGCCAGCACCCCAAGGGGGACAGATACGCAGTATTTT. Complete variable domain (other parts from reference TRBV9 and TRBJ2-3): DSGVTQTPKHLITATGQRVTLRCSPRSGDLSVYWYQQSLDQGLQFLIQYYNGEERAKGNILERFSAQQFPDLHSELNLSSLELGDSALYFCASTPRGTDTQYFGPGTRLTVL.

The chain has TRBV6-1 and TRBJ1-4, with D possibly being TRBD1 (5 bases). Trimming left V 5 bases short and J 0 bases short, with 7 bases between. Germline CDR1 and CDR2: MNHNS and SASEGT. The CDR3 is made up of 14 amino acids. CDR3 region: CASSLTATNEKLFF. CDR3 sequence (DNA): TGTGCCAGCAGTTTGACAGCAACTAATGAAAAACTGTTTTTT.

This clone was seen only once. The genes are TRBV27 and TRBJ2-1; 10 bases map to TRBD2. The CDR3 totals 15 residues. Germline assignment: CDR1 MNHEY and CDR2 SMNVEV (reference sequence). Germline trimming cut 5 bases from V and 7 bases from J; bases unmatched to any gene: 8. CDR3 protein: CASSVVAGGFNEQFF. The CDR3 DNA is TGTGCCAGCAGTGTGGTAGCGGGAGGATTTAATGAGCAGTTCTTC.

This rearrangement joins TRBV18 to TRBJ1-1; possibly TRBD1 for D (5 bases). Germline CDR1 is KGHSH and CDR2 is LQKENI. The CDR3 has 13 amino acids. Trimming removed 4 bases at V and 1 base at J, with 7 bases between. The CDR3 sequence: CASSLGENTEAFF. For the CDR3, the DNA is TGTGCCAGCTCACTAGGGGAGAACACTGAAGCTTTCTTT.

V and J are TRBV5-6 and TRBJ2-2, with D hard to call. This CDR3 is 13 amino acids long. Trimming cost V 1 base and J 3 bases, with 4 bases left between them. Germline-derived CDR1 and CDR2 are SGHDT and YYEEEE. In DNA form, the CDR3 reads TGTGCCAGCAGCTTGTATTACACCGGGGAGCTGTTTTTT. This codes for CASSLYYTGELFF.

In its sample, this clone was seen once. The chain couples TRBV9 to TRBJ2-1, with D perhaps matching TRBD2 (5 bases). V was shortened by 3 bases and J by 2 bases, with 9 bases between the two germline ends. Germline CDR1 SGDLS, CDR2 YYNGEE. The CDR3 runs 14 residues. The CDR3 region is CASSGSVPYNEQFF. For the CDR3, the DNA is TGTGCCAGCAGCGGTAGCGTACCCTACAATGAGCAGTTCTTC.

The V and J genes are TRBV4-1 and TRBJ2-1; 9 bases are shared with TRBD2. The V gene end was trimmed by 2 bases and the J gene end by 4 bases; junction bases not matched to a gene: 9. This CDR3 comprises 17 residues. Germline V gene lookup returns CDR1 MGHRA and CDR2 YSYEKL. The CDR3 sequence is CASSQLPLAGFYNEQFF. CDR3 sequence (DNA): TGCGCCAGCAGCCAACTTCCCCTAGCGGGGTTTTACAATGAGCAGTTCTTC.

The chain joins TRBV30 to TRBJ2-7; the D gene is possibly TRBD2 (5 bases). This CDR3 contains 15 residues. CDR1 is GTSNPN, CDR2 SVGIG, per germline (reference sequence). The V end was cut by 4 bases, the J end by 6 bases, with 22 bases between. The chain's CDR3 is CAWIGHGKKDCEQYF. CDR3 in DNA: TGTGCCTGGATAGGTCACGGCAAGAAGGACTGCGAGCAGTACTTC.

As DNA, the CDR3 is TGTGCCAGCAGTCCCGGGACAGGGTGGTACGAGCAGTACTTC. It is translated as CASSPGTGWYEQYF. The gene calls are TRBV6-5 and TRBJ2-7; TRBD1 matches 9 bases. The ends lost 5 bases at V and 4 bases at J; junction bases unmatched: 6. The CDR3 sequence is 14 residues long. Germline V gene sequence: CDR1 MNHEY, CDR2 SVGAGI.

The V and J genes are TRBV7-2 and TRBJ2-1; the match to TRBD2 covers 7 bases. This CDR3 contains 17 residues. Germline V gene lookup returns CDR1 SGHTA and CDR2 FQGNSA. The trim removed 1 base at V and 5 bases at J, leaving 11 bases unmatched. In nucleotides, the CDR3 is TGTGCCAGCAGCTTAGGCGGGTTTGCTAGCGGAAACAATGAGCAGTTCTTC. Translating it yields CASSLGGFASGNNEQFF.

There are a few counts of this clone. The chain combines TRBV7-6 with TRBJ2-3; 8 bases are a match to TRBD2. Germline V gene data show CDR1 as SGHVS and CDR2 as FNYEAQ. This CDR3 spans 17 amino acids. V gave up 1 base and J gave up 3 bases; unmatched junction bases: 9. CDR3 loop: CASSLGRGGGSTDTQYF. CDR3 sequence (DNA): TGTGCCAGCAGCTTAGGAAGAGGCGGGGGGTCAACAGATACGCAGTATTTT.

The chain couples TRBV7-9 to TRBJ1-4, with D unresolved. Germline V lookup: CDR1 SEHNR, CDR2 FQNEAQ (reference sequence). This CDR3 has 13 amino acids. V gave up 2 bases and J gave up 5 bases, with 6 bases separating them. The DNA of the CDR3 is TGTGCCAGCAGCTTACGTGCGAATGAAAAACTGTTTTTT. Amino acid sequence: CASSLRANEKLFF. Full variable domain (missing parts from reference TRBV7-9 and TRBJ1-4): DTGVSQNPRHKITKRGQNVTFRCDPISEHNRLYWYRQTLGQGPEFLTYFQNEAQLEKSRLLSDRFSAERPKGSFSTLEIQRTEQGDSAMYLCASSLRANEKLFFGSGTQLSVL.

This rearrangement joins TRBV27 to TRBJ1-3; no firm D call. Germline loops: CDR1 MNHEY, CDR2 SMNVEV (reference sequence). The CDR3 has 14 amino acids. V was cut by 8 bases and J by 4 bases, with 15 bases left in between. The CDR3 coding sequence is TGTGCCAGCGGTCAAGGCACAGCCGGAAACACCATATATTTT. Translation: CASGQGTAGNTIYF.

The rearrangement uses TRBV10-3 and TRBJ1-2, with D perhaps TRBD1 (5 bases). The CDR3 extends over 12 amino acids. V dropped 6 bases and J dropped 8 bases, with 13 bases sitting between them. Germline V gene lookup returns CDR1 ENHRY and CDR2 SYGVKD. The CDR3 DNA reads as TGTGCCATCAGAACGGGACTCGGGGGCTACACCTTC. This gives the protein CAIRTGLGGYTF.

This chain's CDR3 is CASSPPSREGFNEQFF. In DNA, the CDR3 is TGTGCCAGCAGCCCCCCGTCCCGGGAGGGATTCAATGAGCAGTTCTTC. The rearrangement joins TRBV7-9 to TRBJ2-1, with 8 bases lining up with TRBD2. Germline trimming cut 5 bases from V and 6 bases from J; bases unmatched to any gene: 12. CDR3 length equals 16 residues. From germline, CDR1 is SEHNR and CDR2 FQNEAQ (reference sequence).

The rearrangement links TRBV18 to TRBJ1-1, with 10 positions matching TRBD1. J lost 3 bases, V lost 4 bases, and 2 bases had no gene match. This CDR3 region has 14 residues. The germline V gene has CDR1 KGHSH and CDR2 LQKENI. CDR3 nucleotide sequence: TGTGCCAGCTCACTCGGACAGGGGGACACTGAAGCTTTCTTT. This codes for CASSLGQGDTEAFF.

This clone appeared a single time. The chain recombines TRBV29-1 with TRBJ2-5; TRBD2 aligns across 9 bases. Germline values: CDR1 SQVTM, CDR2 ANQGSEA. Germline trimming cut 7 bases from V and 5 bases from J; bases unmatched to any gene: 17. The CDR3 spans 16 residues. The CDR3 region is CSARSASGTPVETQYF. The CDR3 DNA reads as TGCAGCGCTCGGTCGGCTAGCGGGACCCCAGTGGAGACCCAGTACTTC. Using reference TRBV29-1 and TRBJ2-5 for the parts outside the CDR3, the full variable domain is SAVISQKPSRDICQRGTSLTIQCQVDSQVTMMFWYRQQPGQSLTLIATANQGSEATYESGFVIDKFPISRPNLTFSTLTVSNMSPEDSSIYLCSARSASGTPVETQYFGPGTRLLVL.

The genes are TRBV27 and TRBJ2-1, with TRBD2 identical over 14 bases. The CDR3 sequence is 19 residues long. J was trimmed by 1 base and V by 5 bases; bases with no gene match: 10. Germline V gene data show CDR1 as MNHEY and CDR2 as SMNVEV (reference sequence). The CDR3 protein is CASSPHGTSGGSSYNEQFF. Here the CDR3 DNA reads TGTGCCAGCAGTCCACATGGGACTAGCGGGGGCAGTTCCTACAATGAGCAGTTCTTC.